The rows below give T cell receptor beta chains drawn from one sample of a study of glioma-infiltrating T cells after dendritic cell vaccination. TCRdb keeps only in-frame clones here, not all; method: immunoSEQ multiplex PCR. The sample records some 87,000 clones, 70% to 90% being singletons. The source material was blood, sampled before dendritic cell vaccination. These receptors were collected from a human donor with glioblastoma. Both conserved end residues are part of each CDR3. Fields, in order: clone size, V gene, J gene, D gene, CDR3 protein, CDR3 DNA. A D gene is named only where the DNA matches it firmly. Not every row has a clone size; where given, it reads once, few, many or a size class.

once	TRBV5-1	TRBJ2-7	NA	CASSFGTINEQYF	TGCGCCAGCAGCTTTGGGACAATTAACGAGCAGTACTTC
NA	TRBV10-3	TRBJ2-7	NA	CAISRRDTTYEQYF	TGTGCCATCAGCCGACGGGACACTACCTACGAGCAGTACTTC
NA	TRBV5-6	TRBJ2-5	NA	CASSFPDGGKETQYF	TGTGCCAGCAGCTTTCCTGACGGGGGAAAAGAGACCCAGTACTTC
NA	TRBV10-2	TRBJ1-2	NA	CASSESTANYGYTF	TGCGCCAGCAGTGAGTCTACAGCTAACTATGGCTACACCTTC
NA	TRBV7-7	TRBJ1-1	TRBD1	CASSQGQGAEAFF	TGTGCCAGCAGCCAGGGGCAGGGGGCTGAAGCTTTCTTT
NA	TRBV5-4	TRBJ1-3	TRBD1	CASSLDRGNTIYF	TGTGCCAGCAGCCTGGACAGGGGAAACACCATATATTTT
NA	TRBV7-2	TRBJ2-1	NA	CASLGGASAYNEQFF	TGTGCCAGCTTAGGGGGGGCTAGCGCATACAATGAGCAGTTCTTC
NA	TRBV5-1	TRBJ2-3	TRBD2	CASQTSPTLTDTQYF	TGCGCCAGCCAGACTAGCCCTACTCTCACAGATACGCAGTATTTT
NA	TRBV4-2	TRBJ2-1	TRBD2	CASSQALPGLARDEQFF	TGTGCCAGCAGCCAAGCTCTTCCGGGACTAGCGAGGGATGAGCAGTTCTTC
once	TRBV4-3	TRBJ2-6	NA	CASSHQGSGANVLTF	TGCGCCAGCAGCCACCAGGGCTCTGGGGCCAACGTCCTGACTTTC
once	TRBV5-1	TRBJ2-1	NA	CASSSKPGGYNEQFF	TGCGCCAGCAGCTCTAAACCCGGGGGTTACAATGAGCAGTTCTTC
NA	TRBV5-5	TRBJ1-1	TRBD1	CASSFGQANTEAFF	TGTGCCAGCAGCTTTGGACAGGCGAACACTGAAGCTTTCTTT
once	TRBV11-2	TRBJ1-3	TRBD1	CASSLMGQSSGNTIYF	TGTGCCAGCAGCTTAATGGGACAGAGCTCTGGAAACACCATATATTTT
NA	TRBV6-6	TRBJ2-7	TRBD2	CASRRRSGVYEQYF	TGTGCCAGCCGGAGAAGGAGCGGGGTATACGAGCAGTACTTC
NA	TRBV6-6	TRBJ1-2	NA	CASSNPYGGVHGYTF	TGTGCCAGCAGCAACCCTTATGGGGGCGTTCATGGCTACACCTTC
NA	TRBV18	TRBJ1-1	NA	CASSLQGANTEAFF	TGTGCCAGCTCCCTCCAAGGGGCGAACACTGAAGCTTTCTTT
once	TRBV5-1	TRBJ2-7	TRBD2	CASSWTTTSGAYEQYF	TGCGCCAGCAGCTGGACTACGACTAGCGGGGCATACGAGCAGTACTTC
NA	TRBV19	TRBJ1-2	TRBD1	CASSVPGQGSYGYTF	TGTGCCAGTAGTGTACCGGGACAGGGCTCATATGGCTACACCTTC
NA	TRBV18	TRBJ2-5	NA	CASSLQYAETQYF	TGTGCCAGCTCACTTCAGTACGCAGAGACCCAGTACTTC
NA	TRBV10-3	TRBJ1-2	NA	CAISESTTETLNYGYTF	TGTGCCATCAGTGAGTCAACGACAGAAACATTGAACTATGGCTACACCTTC
NA	TRBV6-1	TRBJ1-1	NA	CASSVRRGRTEAFF	TGTGCCAGCAGTGTCAGGAGGGGCAGGACTGAAGCTTTCTTT
few	TRBV7-2	TRBJ1-3	NA	CASSSRQVGNTIYF	TGTGCCAGCAGCTCTCGACAGGTCGGAAACACCATATATTTT
NA	TRBV4-2	TRBJ2-2	NA	CASRENTGELFF	TGTGCCAGCCGAGAGAACACCGGGGAGCTGTTTTTT
NA	TRBV27	TRBJ1-6	NA	CATWGGKGYDSPLHF	TGTGCCACCTGGGGGGGGAAAGGCTATGATTCACCCCTCCACTTT
NA	TRBV19	TRBJ1-4	NA	CASSMQGGDEKLFF	TGTGCCAGTAGTATGCAGGGTGGGGATGAAAAACTGTTTTTT
NA	TRBV5-3	TRBJ2-1	TRBD2	CARSLAGLAGLCSYNEQFF	TGTGCCAGAAGCTTGGCGGGCCTAGCGGGGCTCTGCTCCTACAATGAGCAGTTCTTC
once	TRBV2	TRBJ2-7	TRBD1	CASSGDRAHEQYF	TGTGCCAGCAGTGGAGACAGGGCCCACGAGCAGTACTTC
NA	TRBV28	TRBJ2-7	TRBD2	CASSLTGGGEQYF	TGTGCCAGCAGTTTAACGGGAGGGGGGGAGCAGTACTTC
NA	TRBV12-5	TRBJ2-7	NA	CASGLGGRTVEQYF	TGTGCTAGTGGTTTGGGGGGGCGGACTGTCGAGCAGTACTTC
NA	TRBV5-1	TRBJ2-5	TRBD2	CASSLEGSGRRGETQYF	TGCGCCAGCAGCTTGGAAGGTAGCGGGAGGCGGGGAGAGACCCAGTACTTC
once	TRBV7-7	TRBJ2-7	TRBD2	CASSLAAGPGGGEQYF	TGTGCTAGCAGCTTAGCTGCGGGACCCGGGGGGGGCGAGCAGTACTTC
NA	TRBV7-9	TRBJ2-5	NA	CASSLSDISQETQYF	TGTGCCAGCAGCTTATCGGACATTAGCCAAGAGACCCAGTACTTC
medium-sized	TRBV2	TRBJ1-4	NA	CASSGSGFGEKLFF	TGTGCCAGCAGTGGGTCAGGCTTTGGTGAAAAACTGTTTTTT
NA	TRBV5-1	TRBJ2-1	TRBD1	CASSSTGTGWDNEQFF	TGCGCCAGCAGCTCCACCGGGACAGGTTGGGACAATGAGCAGTTCTTC
NA	TRBV5-1	TRBJ2-1	TRBD2	CASSSLTSGSGNEQFF	TGCGCCAGCAGCTCGTTGACTAGCGGGAGCGGCAATGAGCAGTTCTTC
NA	TRBV4-1	TRBJ2-7	TRBD1	CASSQELAGGAFYEQYF	TGCGCCAGCAGCCAAGAATTAGCAGGGGGCGCATTCTACGAGCAGTACTTC
NA	TRBV19	TRBJ2-7	TRBD1	CASSNRGRKNEQYF	TGTGCCAGTAGTAACAGGGGAAGGAAGAACGAGCAGTACTTC
NA	TRBV7-9	TRBJ2-1	TRBD2	CASSSEGGAGGPQFF	TGTGCCAGCAGCTCAGAGGGCGGCGCGGGAGGGCCTCAGTTCTTC
NA	TRBV7-9	TRBJ1-4	NA	CASSLAGSNEKLFF	TGTGCCAGCAGCTTAGCCGGGTCTAATGAAAAACTGTTTTTT